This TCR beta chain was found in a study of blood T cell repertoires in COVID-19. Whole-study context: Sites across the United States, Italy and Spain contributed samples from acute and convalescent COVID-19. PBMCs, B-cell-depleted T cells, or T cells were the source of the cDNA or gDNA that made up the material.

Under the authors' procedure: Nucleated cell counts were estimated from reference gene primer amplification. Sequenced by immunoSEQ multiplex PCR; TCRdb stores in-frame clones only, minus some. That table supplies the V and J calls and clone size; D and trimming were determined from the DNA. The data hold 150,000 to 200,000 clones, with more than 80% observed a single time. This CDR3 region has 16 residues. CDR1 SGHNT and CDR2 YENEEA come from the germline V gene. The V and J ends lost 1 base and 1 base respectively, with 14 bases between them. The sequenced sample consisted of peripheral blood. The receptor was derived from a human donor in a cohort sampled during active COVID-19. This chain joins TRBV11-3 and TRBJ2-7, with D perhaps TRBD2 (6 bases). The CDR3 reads CASSLGGERASYEQYF. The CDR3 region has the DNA TGTGCCAGCAGCTTAGGGGGGGAGCGGGCGTCCTACGAGCAGTACTTC.